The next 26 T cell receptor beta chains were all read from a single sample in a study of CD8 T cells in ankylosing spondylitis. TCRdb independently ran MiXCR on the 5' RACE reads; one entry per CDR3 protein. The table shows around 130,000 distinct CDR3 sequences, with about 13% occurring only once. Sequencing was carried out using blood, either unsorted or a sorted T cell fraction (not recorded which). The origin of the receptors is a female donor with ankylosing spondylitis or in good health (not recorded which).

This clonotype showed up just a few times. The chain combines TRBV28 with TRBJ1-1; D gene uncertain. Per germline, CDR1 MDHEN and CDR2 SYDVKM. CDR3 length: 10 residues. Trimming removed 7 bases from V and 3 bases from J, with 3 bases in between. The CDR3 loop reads CASMYTEAFF. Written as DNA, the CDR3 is TGTGCCAGCATGTACACTGAAGCTTTCTTT.

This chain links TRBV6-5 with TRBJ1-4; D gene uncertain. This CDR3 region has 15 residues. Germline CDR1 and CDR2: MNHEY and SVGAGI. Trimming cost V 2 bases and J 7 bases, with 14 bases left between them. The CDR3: CASSYEGQAGEKLFF. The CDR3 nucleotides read TGTGCCAGCAGTTACGAGGGCCAGGCAGGTGAAAAACTGTTTTTT.

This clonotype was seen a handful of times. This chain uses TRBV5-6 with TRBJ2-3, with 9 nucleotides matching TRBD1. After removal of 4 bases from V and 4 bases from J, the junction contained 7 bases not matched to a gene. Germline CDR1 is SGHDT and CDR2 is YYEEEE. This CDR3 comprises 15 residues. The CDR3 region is CASSAPGQGADTQYF. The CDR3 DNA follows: TGTGCCAGCAGCGCTCCGGGACAGGGCGCAGATACGCAGTATTTT.

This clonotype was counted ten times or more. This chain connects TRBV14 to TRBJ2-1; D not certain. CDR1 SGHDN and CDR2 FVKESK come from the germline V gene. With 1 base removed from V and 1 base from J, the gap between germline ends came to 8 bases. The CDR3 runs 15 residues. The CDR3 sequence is CASSQVGLSYNEQFF. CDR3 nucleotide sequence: TGTGCCAGCAGCCAAGTTGGTCTGTCCTACAATGAGCAGTTCTTC. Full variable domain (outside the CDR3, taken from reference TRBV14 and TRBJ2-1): EAGVTQFPSHSVIEKGQTVTLRCDPISGHDNLYWYRRVMGKEIKFLLHFVKESKQDESGMPNNRFLAERTGGTYSTLKVQPAELEDSGVYFCASSQVGLSYNEQFFGPGTRLTVL.

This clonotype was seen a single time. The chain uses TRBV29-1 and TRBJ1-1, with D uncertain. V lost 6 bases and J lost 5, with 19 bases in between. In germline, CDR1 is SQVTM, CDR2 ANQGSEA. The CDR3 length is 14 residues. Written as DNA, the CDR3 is TGCAGCGTCCACATTGAGCCTCGAAGGACTGAAGCTTTCTTT. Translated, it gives CSVHIEPRRTEAFF.

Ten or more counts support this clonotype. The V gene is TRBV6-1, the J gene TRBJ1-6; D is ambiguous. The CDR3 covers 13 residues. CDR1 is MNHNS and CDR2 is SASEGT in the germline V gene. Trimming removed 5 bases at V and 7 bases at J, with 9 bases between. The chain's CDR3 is CASSPGVNSPLHF. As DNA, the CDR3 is TGTGCCAGCAGTCCCGGGGTAAATTCACCCCTCCACTTT.

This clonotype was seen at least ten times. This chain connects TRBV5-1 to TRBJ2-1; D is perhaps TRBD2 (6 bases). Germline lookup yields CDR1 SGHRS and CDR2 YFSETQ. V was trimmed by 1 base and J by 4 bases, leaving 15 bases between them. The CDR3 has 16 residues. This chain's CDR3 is CASSLQLGGPYNEQFF. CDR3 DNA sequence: TGCGCCAGCAGCTTGCAATTGGGGGGACCATACAATGAGCAGTTCTTC.

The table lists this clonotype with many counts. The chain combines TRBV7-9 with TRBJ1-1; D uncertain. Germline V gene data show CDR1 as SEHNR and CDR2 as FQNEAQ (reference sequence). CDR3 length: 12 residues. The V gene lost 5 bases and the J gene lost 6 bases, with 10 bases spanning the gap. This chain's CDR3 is CASSLLGAEAFF. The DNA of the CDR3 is TGTGCCAGCAGCCTCCTCGGAGCTGAAGCTTTCTTT.

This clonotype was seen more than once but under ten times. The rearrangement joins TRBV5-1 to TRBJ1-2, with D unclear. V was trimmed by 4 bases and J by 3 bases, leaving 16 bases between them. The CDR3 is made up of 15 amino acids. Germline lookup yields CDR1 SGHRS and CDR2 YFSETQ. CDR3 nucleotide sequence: TGCGCCAGCAGCCCCCGGGCCCGAGCTGACTATGGCTACACCTTC. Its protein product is CASSPRARADYGYTF.

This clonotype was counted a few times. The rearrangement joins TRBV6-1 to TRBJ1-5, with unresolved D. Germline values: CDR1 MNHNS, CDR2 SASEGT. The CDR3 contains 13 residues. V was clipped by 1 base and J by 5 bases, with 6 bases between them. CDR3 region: CASSEDRDQPQHF. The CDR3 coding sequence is TGTGCCAGCAGTGAAGACCGGGATCAGCCCCAGCATTTT.

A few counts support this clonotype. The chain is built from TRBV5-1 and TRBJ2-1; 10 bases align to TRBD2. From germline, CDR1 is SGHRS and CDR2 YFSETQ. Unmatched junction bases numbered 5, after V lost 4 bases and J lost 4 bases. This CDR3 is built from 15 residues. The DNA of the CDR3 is TGCGCCAGCAGCACCGGACTAGCGGATTACAATGAGCAGTTCTTC. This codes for CASSTGLADYNEQFF.

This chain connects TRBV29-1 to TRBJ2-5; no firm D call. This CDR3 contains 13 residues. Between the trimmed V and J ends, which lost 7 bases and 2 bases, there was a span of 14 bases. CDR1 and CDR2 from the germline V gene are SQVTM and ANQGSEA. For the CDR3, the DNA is TGCAGCGCCACTGGGGTCCATCAAGAGACCCAGTACTTC. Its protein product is CSATGVHQETQYF.

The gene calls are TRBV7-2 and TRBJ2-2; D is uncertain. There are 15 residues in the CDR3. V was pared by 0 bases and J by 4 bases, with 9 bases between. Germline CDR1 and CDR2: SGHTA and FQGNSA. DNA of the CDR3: TGTGCCAGCAGCTTAGCGGGTCTCATCACCGGGGAGCTGTTTTTT. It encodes CASSLAGLITGELFF.

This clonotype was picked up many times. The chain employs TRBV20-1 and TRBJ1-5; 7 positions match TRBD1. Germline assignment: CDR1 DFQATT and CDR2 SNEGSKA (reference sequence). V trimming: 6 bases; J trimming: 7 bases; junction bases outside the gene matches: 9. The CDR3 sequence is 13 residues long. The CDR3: CSALKGARQPQHF. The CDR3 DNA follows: TGCAGTGCGCTTAAGGGGGCACGGCAGCCCCAGCATTTT.

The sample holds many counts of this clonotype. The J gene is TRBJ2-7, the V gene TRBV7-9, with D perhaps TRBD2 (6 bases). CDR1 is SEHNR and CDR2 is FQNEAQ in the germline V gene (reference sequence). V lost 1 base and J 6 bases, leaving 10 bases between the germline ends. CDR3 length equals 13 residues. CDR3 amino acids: CASSLEASAEQYF. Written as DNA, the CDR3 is TGTGCCAGCAGCTTAGAGGCTAGCGCCGAGCAGTACTTC.

CDR3 nucleotide sequence: TGTGCTAGTGGTTTGGACCTCGGACAGGGCCATGTAGGGCACGAGCAGTACTTC. Its protein product is CASGLDLGQGHVGHEQYF. The chain recombines TRBV12-5 with TRBJ2-7; 8 bases agree with TRBD1. The CDR3 length is 18 residues. The germline V gene has CDR1 LGHNT and CDR2 FRNRAP. With V trimmed by 1 base and J by 5 bases, 16 bases remained unmatched.

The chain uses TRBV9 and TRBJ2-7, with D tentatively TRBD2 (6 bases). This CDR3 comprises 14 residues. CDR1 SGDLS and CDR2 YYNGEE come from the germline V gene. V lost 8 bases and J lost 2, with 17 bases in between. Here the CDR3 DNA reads TGTGCCAGTTCCATCGGGGGACCCCCCTACGAGCAGTACTTC. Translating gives CASSIGGPPYEQYF.

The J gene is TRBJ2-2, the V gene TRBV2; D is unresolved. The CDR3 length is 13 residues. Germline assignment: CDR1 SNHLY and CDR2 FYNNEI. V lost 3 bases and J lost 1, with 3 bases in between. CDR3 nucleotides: TGTGCCAGCAGTGACGGGAACACCGGGGAGCTGTTTTTT. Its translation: CASSDGNTGELFF.

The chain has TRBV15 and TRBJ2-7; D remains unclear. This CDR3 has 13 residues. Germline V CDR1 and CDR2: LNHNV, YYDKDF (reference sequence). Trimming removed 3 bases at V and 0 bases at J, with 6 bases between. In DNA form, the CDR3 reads TGTGCCACCAGCAGGGACGGCTCCTACGAGCAGTACTTC. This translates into CATSRDGSYEQYF.

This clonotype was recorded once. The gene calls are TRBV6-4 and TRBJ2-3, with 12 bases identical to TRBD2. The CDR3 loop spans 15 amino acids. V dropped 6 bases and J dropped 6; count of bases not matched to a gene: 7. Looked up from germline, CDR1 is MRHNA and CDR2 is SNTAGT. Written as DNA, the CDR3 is TGTGCCAGCAGGGCTAGCGGGAGGGCCACCGATACGCAGTATTTT. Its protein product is CASRASGRATDTQYF.

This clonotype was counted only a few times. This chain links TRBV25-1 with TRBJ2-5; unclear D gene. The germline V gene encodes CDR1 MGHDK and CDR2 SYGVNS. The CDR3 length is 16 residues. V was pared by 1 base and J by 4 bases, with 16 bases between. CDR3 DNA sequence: TGTGCCAGCAGTGAATTAGGGCTAGGTTTGGGAGAGACCCAGTACTTC. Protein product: CASSELGLGLGETQYF.

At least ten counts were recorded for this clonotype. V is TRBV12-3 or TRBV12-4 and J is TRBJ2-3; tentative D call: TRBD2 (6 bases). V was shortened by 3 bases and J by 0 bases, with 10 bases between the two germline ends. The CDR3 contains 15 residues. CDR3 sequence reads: CASSFIGGSTDTQYF. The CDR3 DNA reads TGTGCCAGCAGTTTCATCGGAGGGAGCACAGATACGCAGTATTTT.

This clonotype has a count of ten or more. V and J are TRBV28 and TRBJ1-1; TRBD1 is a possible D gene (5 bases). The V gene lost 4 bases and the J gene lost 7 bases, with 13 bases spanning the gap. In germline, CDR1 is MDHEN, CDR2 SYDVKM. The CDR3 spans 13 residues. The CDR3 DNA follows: TGTGCCAGCAGTTATGAACTGGGACTTGAAGCTTTCTTT. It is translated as CASSYELGLEAFF.

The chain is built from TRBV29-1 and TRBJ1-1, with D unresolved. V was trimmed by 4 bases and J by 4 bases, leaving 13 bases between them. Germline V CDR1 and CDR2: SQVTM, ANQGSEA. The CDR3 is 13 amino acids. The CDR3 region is CSVVIYEGTEAFF. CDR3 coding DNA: TGCAGCGTTGTGATATACGAGGGCACTGAAGCTTTCTTT.

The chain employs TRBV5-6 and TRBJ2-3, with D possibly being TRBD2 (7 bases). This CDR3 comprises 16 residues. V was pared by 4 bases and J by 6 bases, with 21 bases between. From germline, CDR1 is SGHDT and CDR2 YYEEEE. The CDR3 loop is CASSPDGGQTPDTQYF. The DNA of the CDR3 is TGTGCCAGCAGCCCCGACGGGGGGCAGACTCCTGATACGCAGTATTTT.

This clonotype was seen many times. CDR3 loop: CASSPSWSMNTEAFF. The CDR3 DNA sequence: TGTGCCAGCAGTCCGTCATGGAGCATGAACACTGAAGCTTTCTTT. The chain is built from TRBV12-3 or TRBV12-4 and TRBJ1-1; the D is unclear. This CDR3 is 15 amino acids long. The V end lost 5 bases, the J end lost 0 bases, and 13 bases lay between the germline ends.